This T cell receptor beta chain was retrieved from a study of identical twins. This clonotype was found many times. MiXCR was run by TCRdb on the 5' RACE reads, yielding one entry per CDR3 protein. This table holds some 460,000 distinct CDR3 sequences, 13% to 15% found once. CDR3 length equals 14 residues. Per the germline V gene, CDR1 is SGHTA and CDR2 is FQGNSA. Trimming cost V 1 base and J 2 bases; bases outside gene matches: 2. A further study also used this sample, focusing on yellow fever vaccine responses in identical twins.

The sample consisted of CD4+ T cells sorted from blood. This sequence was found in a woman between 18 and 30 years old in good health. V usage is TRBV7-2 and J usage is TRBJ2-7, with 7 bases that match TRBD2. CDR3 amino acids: CASSLGLATYEQYF. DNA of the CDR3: TGTGCCAGCAGCTTAGGACTAGCCACCTACGAGCAGTACTTC.